The present entry profiles one T cell receptor (beta chain) with its context. Its matching antigen is unknown. The PCR used 60 Vbeta and 13 Jbeta primers. Produced via immunoSEQ multiplex PCR; TCRdb's table is partial and in-frame only. The sample carries roughly 130,000 clones, about three quarters recorded once. The data were obtained in a study of cytomegalovirus exposure and HLA in healthy donors. Study results and caveats: In a later analysis, HLA-associated TCR beta chains were more clonally expanded than equally common others. Excluded were some V segments that proved indistinguishable, including TRBV6-2 and TRBV6-3. A few of the chains that were CMV-associated were confirmed in vitro to be specific for CMV antigens.

Trimming at V came to 0 bases and at J to 5 bases, leaving 3 bases not matched to a gene. The CDR3 has 17 amino acids. Germline lookup yields CDR1 ENHRY and CDR2 SYGVKD. The receptor was isolated from a man aged 35 to 55 in good health and CMV-seronegative. The V and J genes are TRBV10-3 and TRBJ2-3, with TRBD2 identical over 15 bases. Sequencing used PBMCs. The CDR3 sequence is CAISESGLAGGQDTQYF. The CDR3 DNA sequence: TGTGCCATCAGTGAGTCGGGACTAGCGGGGGGTCAAGATACGCAGTATTTT.